Listed below are T cell receptor beta chains from one sample, sequenced in a study of T cell responses to AZD1222 COVID-19 vaccine. TCRdb's copy holds only in-frame clones and misses some; the assay was immunoSEQ multiplex PCR. The data show fewer than 120,000 clones, 94% seen once. The specimen comprised peripheral blood, sampled 28 days after the second AZD1222 dose. These receptors came from an adult who received the AZD1222 COVID-19 vaccine. Each CDR3 is given with its conserved first and last residue. D genes are given only for firm matches. A clone size is listed for some rows: how often the clone was seen (once, few, many), or a class if it is expanded.

v_call: TRBV20-1
j_call: TRBJ1-2
clone_size: NA
d_call: NA
cdr3_nt: TGCAGTGCAGGGCAGAACTATGGCTACACCTTC
cdr3_aa: CSAGQNYGYTF

v_call: TRBV3-1/TRBV3-2
j_call: TRBJ2-2
clone_size: NA
d_call: NA
cdr3_nt: TGTGCCAGCAGCCAAGCTGGGGGTACCGGGGAGCTGTTTTTT
cdr3_aa: CASSQAGGTGELFF

v_call: TRBV6-5
j_call: TRBJ2-1
clone_size: NA
d_call: TRBD1
cdr3_nt: TGTGCCAGCAGCCGACCCAGGGGGCTCGAAAGTGAGCAGTTCTTC
cdr3_aa: CASSRPRGLESEQFF

v_call: TRBV3-1/TRBV3-2
j_call: TRBJ2-7
clone_size: NA
d_call: NA
cdr3_nt: TGTGCCAGCAGCCAAGGGCGGTGGAGCGGGTCCTACGAGCAGTACTTC
cdr3_aa: CASSQGRWSGSYEQYF

v_call: TRBV6-6
j_call: TRBJ2-7
clone_size: NA
d_call: TRBD1
cdr3_nt: TGTGCCAGCAGTTACCAAGTAGGACAGGGCCTCTACGAGCAGTACTTC
cdr3_aa: CASSYQVGQGLYEQYF

v_call: TRBV4-1
j_call: TRBJ1-6
clone_size: NA
d_call: NA
cdr3_nt: TGCGCCAGCAGCCAGGTGGGGGGATCACCCCTCCACTTT
cdr3_aa: CASSQVGGSPLHF

v_call: TRBV5-1
j_call: TRBJ2-3
clone_size: NA
d_call: NA
cdr3_nt: TGCGCCAGCTCCAGGCAGGGCATTAACACAGATACGCAGTATTTT
cdr3_aa: CASSRQGINTDTQYF

v_call: TRBV5-1
j_call: TRBJ2-5
clone_size: NA
d_call: TRBD1
cdr3_nt: TGCGCCAGCAGCTTGGTCACAGGGGCCCAAGAGACCCAGTACTTC
cdr3_aa: CASSLVTGAQETQYF

v_call: TRBV18
j_call: TRBJ1-4
clone_size: NA
d_call: NA
cdr3_nt: TGTGCCAGCTCACCGCCGACTGTGGAAAAACTGTTTTTT
cdr3_aa: CASSPPTVEKLFF

v_call: TRBV7-9
j_call: TRBJ1-6
clone_size: NA
d_call: NA
cdr3_nt: TGTGCCAGCAGCTTAAGCCAGGGGATATATTCACCCCTCCACTTT
cdr3_aa: CASSLSQGIYSPLHF

v_call: TRBV5-4
j_call: TRBJ1-3
clone_size: NA
d_call: NA
cdr3_nt: TGTGCCAGCAGCCCCGGACAGAACAGAAACACCATATATTTT
cdr3_aa: CASSPGQNRNTIYF

v_call: TRBV6-5
j_call: TRBJ1-2
clone_size: few
d_call: NA
cdr3_nt: TGTGCCAGCAACAAGCAAGGAGGATCTAACTATGGCTACACCTTC
cdr3_aa: CASNKQGGSNYGYTF